The 7 T cell receptor beta chains listed next were all sequenced from one sample in a study of shared clonotypes between healthy human individuals. Method: immunoSEQ multiplex PCR; TCRdb's copy keeps in-frame clones and lacks some. The repertoire consists of 550,000 to 850,000 clones, with under 80% occurring once and the leading ten covering about 1.7%. What was sequenced was memory CD4+ T cells sorted from blood. Subset reported: CD45RA-negative fraction. The receptors originated from a young woman in good health.

A remark on this clone: This specimen includes other DNA sequences encoding the same CDR3. This CDR3 reads CASSPRQGAGTEAFF. For the CDR3, the DNA is TGTGCCAGCTCACCACGACAGGGGGCCGGCACTGAAGCTTTCTTT. This chain connects TRBV18 to TRBJ1-1, with TRBD1 matching 10 bases. The germline gives CDR1 KGHSH, CDR2 LQKENI. The CDR3 runs 15 residues. Unmatched junction bases numbered 3, after V lost 1 base and J lost 4 bases. Together with reference TRBV18 and TRBJ1-1, the CDR3 gives the full variable domain: NAGVMQNPRHLVRRRGQEARLRCSPMKGHSHVYWYRQLPEEGLKFMVYLQKENIIDESGMPKERFSAEFPKEGPSILRIQQVVRGDSAAYFCASSPRQGAGTEAFFGQGTRLTVV.

This clone was recorded only once. The chain links TRBV29-1 to TRBJ1-2; 9 bases are a match to TRBD1. The trim removed 7 bases at V and 6 bases at J, leaving 12 bases unmatched. CDR1 is SQVTM and CDR2 is ANQGSEA in the germline V gene. This CDR3 has 14 residues. The DNA for the CDR3 is TGCAGCGCCTTCACAAGCCGGGACAGGGATGGCTACACCTTC. Its translation is CSAFTSRDRDGYTF.

The chain carries TRBV19 and TRBJ2-1, with 7 bases fitting TRBD1. The CDR3 totals 12 residues. The V gene end was trimmed by 7 bases and the J gene end by 12 bases; junction bases not matched to a gene: 9. Germline assignment: CDR1 LNHDA and CDR2 SQIVND (reference sequence). CDR3 region: CASKGAKSRQFF. The CDR3 bases are TGTGCCAGTAAGGGGGCTAAAAGTCGGCAGTTCTTC.

In the case of this clone: The same CDR3 also results from other DNA sequences found in this sample. In DNA, the CDR3 is TGCGCCAGCAGCCTGTTAGCGGGGCCGAACACCGGGGAGCTGTTTTTT. This translates into CASSLLAGPNTGELFF. V is TRBV5-1 and J is TRBJ2-2; 8 bases are a match to TRBD2. The germline V gene has CDR1 SGHRS and CDR2 YFSETQ. The trim removed 4 bases at V and 0 bases at J, leaving 5 bases unmatched. The CDR3 covers 16 residues. Full variable domain (missing parts from reference TRBV5-1 and TRBJ2-2): KAGVTQTPRYLIKTRGQQVTLSCSPISGHRSVSWYQQTPGQGLQFLFEYFSETQRNKGNFPGRFSGRQFSNSRSEMNVSTLELGDSALYLCASSLLAGPNTGELFFGEGSRLTVL.

The rearrangement joins TRBV25-1 to TRBJ2-1; D not certain. The CDR3 is 15 residues long. The V and J ends lost 8 bases and 8 bases respectively, with 22 bases between them. From germline, CDR1 is MGHDK and CDR2 SYGVNS. CDR3 in amino acids: CASGSRQDGVDEQFF. DNA of the CDR3: TGTGCCAGCGGCTCTCGGCAAGATGGTGTCGATGAGCAGTTCTTC.

The V and J genes are TRBV11-1 and TRBJ2-5; a weak D match, TRBD2 (6 bases). This CDR3 spans 11 amino acids. V was trimmed by 8 bases and J by 5 bases, leaving 9 bases between them. Germline-derived CDR1 and CDR2 are SGHAT and FQDESV (reference sequence). CDR3 sequence reads: CASGRGETQYF. CDR3 coding DNA: TGTGCCAGCGGCCGGGGGGAGACCCAGTACTTC.

The chain links TRBV28 to TRBJ2-5, with unresolved D. This CDR3 has 17 amino acids. V gave up 4 bases and J gave up 2 bases, with 20 bases separating them. Germline CDR1 is MDHEN and CDR2 is SYDVKM. The CDR3 DNA reads TGTGCCAGCAGTTCCCTGCCACCTGGGAACCTTCAAGAGACCCAGTACTTC. It translates to CASSSLPPGNLQETQYF.